The 26 T cell receptor beta chains below all came from one sample that was sequenced in a study of T cell responses to AZD1222 COVID-19 vaccine. Profiled with immunoSEQ multiplex PCR; TCRdb holds only in-frame clones, not every one. The table lists 150,000 to 200,000 clones, 85% to 95% of them singletons, with roughly a tenth in the top ten. The specimen was peripheral blood, collected on day 0 of AZD1222 vaccination. The receptors stem from an adult in good health.

The chain recombines TRBV5-5 with TRBJ2-1; the match to TRBD2 covers 13 bases. CDR1 is SGHKS, CDR2 YYEKEE, per germline (reference sequence). The CDR3 is 16 amino acids. The V and J ends lost 4 bases and 3 bases, in that order; junction bases with no gene match: 4. The CDR3 protein is CASSLTSGRVYNEQFF. Written as DNA, the CDR3 is TGTGCCAGCAGCCTCACTAGCGGGAGGGTCTACAATGAGCAGTTCTTC.

The rearrangement uses TRBV7-9 and TRBJ1-1, with D perhaps TRBD1 (6 bases). The germline CDR1 and CDR2 sequences are SEHNR and FQNEAQ (reference sequence). Trimming took 4 bases from V and 3 from J, leaving 15 bases between them. This CDR3 spans 15 amino acids. CDR3 sequence: CASSSGAPRDTEAFF. Written as DNA, the CDR3 is TGTGCCAGCAGCTCAGGGGCCCCCAGAGACACTGAAGCTTTCTTT.

The CDR3 region has the DNA TGCGCCAGCAGCCAAACTCGAGACAAGCAGTATTTT. This sequence encodes CASSQTRDKQYF. J is TRBJ2-3 and V is TRBV4-3; D unresolved. Germline V CDR1 and CDR2: LGHNA, YSLEER. Trimming left V 2 bases short and J 11 bases short, with 11 bases between. The CDR3 contains 12 residues.

This chain links TRBV4-1 with TRBJ1-4; D is ambiguous. Between the trimmed V and J ends, which lost 4 bases and 5 bases, there was a span of 11 bases. CDR1 MGHRA and CDR2 YSYEKL come from the germline V gene. This CDR3 spans 14 amino acids. Here the CDR3 DNA reads TGCGCCAGCAGCCCACTGGGAGGGAATGAAAAACTGTTTTTT. It codes for CASSPLGGNEKLFF.

The chain employs TRBV7-9 and TRBJ2-5, with TRBD2 identical over 11 bases. CDR3 length equals 16 residues. The germline gives CDR1 SEHNR, CDR2 FQNEAQ (reference sequence). V lost 2 bases, J lost 4 bases, and 6 bases stayed unmatched. CDR3 sequence: CASSLSSGRLGETQYF. The DNA for the CDR3 is TGTGCCAGCAGCTTATCTAGCGGGAGGCTCGGAGAGACCCAGTACTTC.

The V gene is TRBV24-1, the J gene TRBJ2-2, with D tentatively TRBD1 (6 bases). Germline-derived CDR1 and CDR2 are KGHDR and SFDVKD. Trimming took off 8 bases at V and 9 bases at J, with 15 bases between the two ends. This CDR3 contains 13 residues. The CDR3 nucleotides are TGTGCCACCACTAAGGCAGGGGCCAGGGAGCTGTTTTTT. Translating gives CATTKAGARELFF.

The chain recombines TRBV19 with TRBJ1-4, with TRBD1 identical over 9 bases. Trimming took 4 bases from V and 4 from J; bases not matched to a gene: 7. The CDR3 loop spans 16 amino acids. Germline V lookup: CDR1 LNHDA, CDR2 SQIVND (reference sequence). The CDR3 DNA follows: TGTGCCAGTAGTAGGGGACAGGGACAACATAATGAAAAACTGTTTTTT. Translation: CASSRGQGQHNEKLFF.

The V and J genes are TRBV7-9 and TRBJ2-7, with TRBD1 identical over 10 bases. From germline, CDR1 is SEHNR and CDR2 FQNEAQ (reference sequence). J gave up 5 bases and V 1 base, and 5 bases lay outside the gene matches. This CDR3 spans 15 amino acids. The CDR3 sequence: CASSLVGTGVDEQYF. CDR3 in DNA: TGTGCCAGCAGCTTAGTAGGGACAGGGGTGGACGAGCAGTACTTC.

The gene calls are TRBV19 and TRBJ1-5, with D possibly being TRBD1 (6 bases). Germline V gene lookup returns CDR1 LNHDA and CDR2 SQIVND (reference sequence). This CDR3 contains 15 residues. Trimming pared 6 bases from V and 7 bases from J, leaving 19 bases between. CDR3 nucleotide sequence: TGTGCCAGTAGCCAAGATTGGACAGCTGAGCAGCCCCAGCATTTT. It translates to CASSQDWTAEQPQHF. Combining the CDR3 with reference TRBV19 and TRBJ1-5 gives the whole variable domain DGGITQSPKYLFRKEGQNVTLSCEQNLNHDAMYWYRQDPGQGLRLIYYSQIVNDFQKGDIAEGYSVSREKKESFPLTVTSAQKNPTAFYLCASSQDWTAEQPQHFGDGTRLSIL.

This sequence joins TRBV4-3 and TRBJ1-5; the D is unclear. V shed 1 base and J shed 2 bases, with 12 bases lying between them. The germline V gene encodes CDR1 LGHNA and CDR2 YSLEER. This CDR3 spans 16 amino acids. The CDR3 here is CASSQGRGGGNQPQHF. CDR3 bases: TGCGCCAGCAGCCAAGGTCGGGGTGGCGGCAATCAGCCCCAGCATTTT.

This clone appeared once. The chain joins TRBV2 to TRBJ1-2, with D uncertain. This CDR3 region has 14 residues. Deletions cut 3 bases from V and 1 base from J, with 9 bases between. CDR1 and CDR2 (germline): SNHLY, FYNNEI. CDR3 nucleotides: TGTGCCAGCAGTGATTGGGGATTTAACTATGGCTACACCTTC. Amino acid sequence: CASSDWGFNYGYTF. The full variable domain, rest sourced from reference TRBV2 and TRBJ1-2, is EPEVTQTPSHQVTQMGQEVILRCVPISNHLYFYWYRQILGQKVEFLVSFYNNEISEKSEIFDDQFSVERPDGSNFTLKIRSTKLEDSAMYFCASSDWGFNYGYTFGSGTRLTVV.

V gene TRBV4-1 combines with J gene TRBJ2-1; possibly TRBD1 or TRBD2 for D (5 bases each). V was shortened by 4 bases and J by 8 bases, with 18 bases between the two germline ends. From germline, CDR1 is MGHRA and CDR2 YSYEKL. CDR3 length: 15 residues. The CDR3: CASSPSPGTRDEQFF. Written as DNA, the CDR3 is TGCGCCAGCAGCCCCTCTCCCGGGACCCGGGATGAGCAGTTCTTC.

This rearrangement joins TRBV7-3 to TRBJ1-6; 7 nucleotides line up with TRBD1. CDR1 is SGHTA and CDR2 is FQGTGA in the germline V gene. The CDR3 is 14 residues long. Trimming cost V 5 bases and J 9 bases; bases outside gene matches: 7. This CDR3 is CASSRGQQGSPLHF. Written as DNA, the CDR3 is TGTGCCAGCAGCCGGGGACAGCAAGGTTCACCCCTCCACTTT.

The genes are TRBV6-2 or TRBV6-3 and TRBJ2-7; 7 bases map to TRBD1. Germline V CDR1 and CDR2: MNHEY, SVGEGT. The length of the CDR3 is 18 residues. The trim removed 0 bases at V and 4 bases at J, leaving 15 bases unmatched. In nucleotides, the CDR3 is TGTGCCAGCAGTTACTCTACCACAGGGGCAATAGGGAAGTACGAGCAGTACGTC. Residues: CASSYSTTGAIGKYEQYV.

The chain has TRBV7-2 and TRBJ2-5; perhaps D is TRBD1 or TRBD2 (5 bases each). CDR3 length: 13 residues. Trimming took 5 bases from V and 5 from J, leaving 12 bases between them. Per the germline V gene, CDR1 is SGHTA and CDR2 is FQGNSA. The chain's CDR3 is CASSLGTRETQYF. The CDR3 nucleotides are TGTGCCAGCAGCCTAGGGACGAGGGAGACCCAGTACTTC.

This clone was observed a single time. V and J are TRBV7-2 and TRBJ2-5, with D perhaps given as TRBD1 or TRBD2 (5 bases each). Germline assignment: CDR1 SGHTA and CDR2 FQGNSA. V shed 5 bases and J shed 2 bases, with 9 bases lying between them. The CDR3 has 13 amino acids. The DNA for the CDR3 is TGTGCCAGCAGCCGGGGCCTTCAAGAGACCCAGTACTTC. This translates into CASSRGLQETQYF.

The DNA for the CDR3 is TGTGCCAGCAGCTTCCCTGGGTCAGATACGCAGTATTTT. It codes for CASSFPGSDTQYF. V and J are TRBV7-9 and TRBJ2-3; D unresolved. With 3 bases removed from V and 4 bases from J, the gap between germline ends came to 8 bases. The CDR3 sequence is 13 residues long. Germline V gene lookup returns CDR1 SEHNR and CDR2 FQNEAQ (reference sequence).

A single count supports this clone. The rearrangement joins TRBV2 to TRBJ1-1, with D hard to call. The CDR3 consists of 12 residues. Germline CDR1 SNHLY, CDR2 FYNNEI. Deletions cut 7 bases from V and 1 base from J, with 7 bases between. CDR3 coding DNA: TGTGCCAGCAAGAGGCAGAACACTGAAGCTTTCTTT. It specifies CASKRQNTEAFF.

The chain is built from TRBV19 and TRBJ2-1, with 8 bases aligning to TRBD2. V lost 10 bases to trimming and J lost 10 bases; unmatched junction nucleotides: 3. CDR3 length equals 10 residues. Per germline, CDR1 LNHDA and CDR2 SQIVND (reference sequence). Here the CDR3 DNA reads TGTGCCACCTCGGGGGGGGAGCAGTTCTTC. Amino acid sequence: CATSGGEQFF.

This chain connects TRBV28 to TRBJ1-2, with D unclear. There are 11 residues in the CDR3. Germline values: CDR1 MDHEN, CDR2 SYDVKM. V gave up 7 bases and J gave up 8 bases, with 11 bases separating them. DNA of the CDR3: TGTGCCAGCACCCCTGGCAGAGGCTACACCTTC. Translation gives CASTPGRGYTF.

The V call is TRBV4-1, the J call TRBJ2-6; 10 bases are shared with TRBD1. The junction had 1 base not matched to a gene; V was cut back by 1 base and J by 1 base. CDR1 is MGHRA and CDR2 is YSYEKL in the germline V gene. The CDR3 sequence is 17 residues long. CDR3 nucleotides: TGCGCCAGCAGCCAAGTGGACAGGGGGTCTGGGGCCAACGTCCTGACTTTC. This translates into CASSQVDRGSGANVLTF.

V gene TRBV19 combines with J gene TRBJ1-2; the D is unclear. V was cut by 5 bases and J by 4 bases, with 11 bases left in between. The CDR3 is 13 residues long. The V gene's germline CDR1 is LNHDA and CDR2 SQIVND (reference sequence). This CDR3 reads CASSVPSVYGYTF. CDR3 in DNA: TGTGCCAGTAGTGTCCCCTCCGTCTATGGCTACACCTTC.

The chain recombines TRBV30 with TRBJ1-1; unclear D gene. The CDR3 has 11 residues. Trimming left V 3 bases short and J 3 bases short, with 5 bases between. In germline, CDR1 is GTSNPN, CDR2 SVGIG (reference sequence). The CDR3: CAWREDTEAFF. The DNA for the CDR3 is TGTGCCTGGAGAGAAGACACTGAAGCTTTCTTT.

The chain employs TRBV5-6 and TRBJ1-5; TRBD1 agrees at 7 bases. V was clipped by 1 base and J by 6 bases; unmatched bases: 7. CDR3 length: 15 residues. Per germline, CDR1 SGHDT and CDR2 YYEEEE. The CDR3, as DNA: TGTGCCAGCAGCTTGTATGACAGGGCGGCTCAGCCCCAGCATTTT. Translation gives CASSLYDRAAQPQHF.

The gene calls are TRBV28 and TRBJ2-7; 9 bases are shared with TRBD1. This CDR3 has 15 amino acids. The V gene's germline CDR1 is MDHEN and CDR2 SYDVKM. V was pared by 6 bases and J by 0 bases, with 6 bases of the junction left unmatched. This CDR3 reads CASSLQGARSYEQYF. The CDR3 DNA follows: TGTGCCAGCAGCCTACAGGGGGCCCGCTCCTACGAGCAGTACTTC.

The genes are TRBV19 and TRBJ2-2; D is undetermined. This CDR3 is 15 amino acids long. The V end lost 3 bases, the J end lost 2 bases, and 10 bases lay between the germline ends. Germline V lookup: CDR1 LNHDA, CDR2 SQIVND (reference sequence). As DNA, the CDR3 is TGTGCCAGTAGTATGATAGGGCCCAACACCGGGGAGCTGTTTTTT. The encoded protein is CASSMIGPNTGELFF.